The 29 T cell receptor beta chains listed next were all sequenced from one sample in a study of response to subunit inactivated influenza vaccine. TCRdb re-called the RT-PCR reads with MiXCR, one entry per CDR3 protein. Here the sample spans roughly 160,000 distinct CDR3 sequences, around 9.9% being singletons. The sample consisted of non-naive T cells sorted from PBMCs, taken roughly 45 days after vaccination. The receptors shown here come from a man over 45 who received an inactivated influenza vaccine.

This clonotype was observed at least ten times. This chain links TRBV20-1 with TRBJ2-1, with 8 bases fitting TRBD2. V gave up 4 bases and J gave up 3 bases; unmatched junction bases: 11. The CDR3 has 16 amino acids. The germline CDR1 and CDR2 sequences are DFQATT and SNEGSKA (reference sequence). As DNA, the CDR3 is TGCAGTGCTATAGATCCGGGACTAGGGATCTACAATGAGCAGTTCTTC. Its translation is CSAIDPGLGIYNEQFF.

The sample holds a few counts of this clonotype. The CDR3 sequence: CASSYDRGQGGYTF. The CDR3 bases are TGCGCCAGCAGTTACGACAGGGGGCAGGGTGGCTACACCTTC. The V gene is TRBV4-1, the J gene TRBJ1-2, with 10 nucleotides matching TRBD1. The V and J ends lost 6 bases and 7 bases, in that order; junction bases with no gene match: 8. The germline V gene has CDR1 MGHRA and CDR2 YSYEKL. The CDR3 contains 14 residues.

This clonotype showed up just a few times. The chain has TRBV11-1 and TRBJ2-2, with TRBD2 matching 7 bases. The CDR3 has 18 amino acids. CDR1 is SGHAT, CDR2 FQDESV, per germline (reference sequence). With V trimmed by 1 base and J by 3 bases, 11 bases remained unmatched. The CDR3 protein is CASSLGDFAGVDTGELFF. DNA of the CDR3: TGTGCCAGCAGCTTAGGGGATTTCGCGGGGGTGGACACCGGGGAGCTGTTTTTT.

This clonotype was observed many times. The chain employs TRBV6-1 and TRBJ1-5, with D perhaps matching TRBD1 (5 bases). V dropped 10 bases and J dropped 3 bases, with 13 bases sitting between them. The germline CDR1 and CDR2 sequences are MNHNS and SASEGT. The CDR3 has 13 amino acids. The CDR3 nucleotides read TGTGCCACCTCCTGGGGGTTCAATCAGCCCCAGCATTTT. Translated: CATSWGFNQPQHF.

This clonotype was counted at least ten times. The chain carries TRBV6-2 or TRBV6-3 and TRBJ1-2; 10 bases are a match to TRBD1. This CDR3 is built from 17 residues. V lost 5 bases to trimming and J lost 4 bases; unmatched junction nucleotides: 13. Germline CDR1 is MNHEY and CDR2 is SVGEGT. CDR3 in amino acids: CASSPRTTGGQIYGYTF. The CDR3 nucleotides are TGTGCCAGCAGTCCGCGAACGACAGGGGGCCAAATCTATGGCTACACCTTC.

This sequence joins TRBV7-2 and TRBJ2-4; D is undetermined. The V gene lost 5 bases and the J gene lost 13 bases, with 12 bases spanning the gap. CDR3 length: 11 amino acids. Per germline, CDR1 SGHTA and CDR2 FQGNSA. The CDR3 protein is CASSPDQVQYF. The CDR3 DNA is TGTGCCAGCAGCCCGGACCAAGTCCAGTACTTC.

This clonotype came up many times. This rearrangement joins TRBV4-3 to TRBJ2-4; tentative D call: TRBD2 (5 bases). The CDR3 contains 15 residues. V was trimmed by 0 bases and J by 0 bases, leaving 6 bases between them. Germline assignment: CDR1 LGHNA and CDR2 YSLEER. The CDR3 DNA reads as TGCGCCAGCAGCCAAGATGGACTAGCCAAAAACATTCAGTACTTC. Amino acid sequence: CASSQDGLAKNIQYF.

This clonotype was picked up one time. V usage is TRBV6-1 and J usage is TRBJ2-7; D may be TRBD2 (5 bases). CDR1 is MNHNS, CDR2 SASEGT, per germline. V was trimmed by 6 bases and J by 0 bases, leaving 18 bases between them. The CDR3 covers 16 residues. CDR3 region: CASSVRRQPSSYEQYF. CDR3 nucleotide sequence: TGTGCCAGCAGCGTCCGGAGGCAGCCGAGCTCCTACGAGCAGTACTTC.

The genes are TRBV5-1 and TRBJ2-5, with D perhaps matching TRBD1 (6 bases). V was trimmed by 0 bases and J by 5 bases, leaving 11 bases between them. The germline gives CDR1 SGHRS, CDR2 YFSETQ. The length of the CDR3 is 14 residues. In nucleotides, the CDR3 is TGCGCCAGCAGCTTGGACAGGGTGGAGGAGACCCAGTACTTC. Translating gives CASSLDRVEETQYF.

This clonotype was seen only a few times. V and J are TRBV30 and TRBJ1-6; no definite D call. Per germline, CDR1 GTSNPN and CDR2 SVGIG (reference sequence). Trimming left V 1 base short and J 10 bases short, with 8 bases between. The CDR3 is made up of 12 amino acids. The CDR3 coding sequence is TGTGCCTGGAGTGGAACAGCCTCACCCCTCCACTTT. It translates to CAWSGTASPLHF.

This clonotype has ten or more counts. V usage is TRBV14 and J usage is TRBJ2-5; no firm D call. The CDR3 spans 11 residues. V lost 3 bases, J lost 3 bases, and 2 bases lay in between. Per germline, CDR1 SGHDN and CDR2 FVKESK. The DNA for the CDR3 is TGTGCCAGCAGCCAGGAAGAGACCCAGTACTTC. Protein product: CASSQEETQYF.

The rearrangement uses TRBV28 and TRBJ2-2, with a possible D match to TRBD2 (6 bases). In germline, CDR1 is MDHEN, CDR2 SYDVKM. Deletions cut 4 bases from V and 3 bases from J, with 15 bases between. This CDR3 spans 16 amino acids. In nucleotides, the CDR3 is TGTGCCAGCAGTTACGGGATTAGCGGTTACACCGGGGAGCTGTTTTTT. Its protein product is CASSYGISGYTGELFF.

This chain joins TRBV20-1 and TRBJ2-7; tentatively, D is TRBD1 or TRBD2 (5 bases each). Looked up from germline, CDR1 is DFQATT and CDR2 is SNEGSKA (reference sequence). Between the trimmed V and J ends, which lost 3 bases and 2 bases, there was a span of 20 bases. This CDR3 region has 16 residues. CDR3 residues: CSASPIVGQGPYEQYF. Written as DNA, the CDR3 is TGCAGTGCTAGTCCGATCGTTGGGCAGGGACCCTACGAGCAGTACTTC.

The chain recombines TRBV28 with TRBJ2-1; possibly TRBD1 for D (6 bases). V dropped 5 bases and J dropped 5 bases, with 16 bases sitting between them. The germline CDR1 and CDR2 sequences are MDHEN and SYDVKM. The CDR3 length is 15 residues. The CDR3 is CASSRGQSTDNEQFF. CDR3 in DNA: TGTGCCAGCAGTCGGGGACAAAGTACCGACAATGAGCAGTTCTTC.

This sequence joins TRBV6-2 or TRBV6-3 and TRBJ1-2, with TRBD1 identical over 11 bases. Per germline, CDR1 MNHEY and CDR2 SVGEGT. The V segment lost 5 bases and the J segment 2 bases; nucleotides outside the gene matches: 4. The CDR3 is made up of 15 amino acids. The CDR3 DNA reads as TGTGCCAGCAGTATCGGACAGGGGGCGAACTATGGCTACACCTTC. Translated, it gives CASSIGQGANYGYTF.

This clonotype was detected a few times. The CDR3 DNA sequence: TGTGCCAGCAGCTCCGGACTAGCGGGAAGAGCAGATACGCAGTATTTT. It is translated as CASSSGLAGRADTQYF. The gene calls are TRBV7-2 and TRBJ2-3; 12 positions agree with TRBD2. V lost 4 bases, J lost 4 bases, and 6 bases stayed unmatched. The CDR3 totals 16 residues. From germline, CDR1 is SGHTA and CDR2 FQGNSA.

The chain has TRBV7-2 and TRBJ2-1, with a tentative D call TRBD2 (6 bases). The ends were cut back, 1 base at V and 15 bases at J, with 10 bases in the middle. Germline-derived CDR1 and CDR2 are SGHTA and FQGNSA. The CDR3 consists of 11 residues. CDR3 region: CASSLGGVVFF. Here the CDR3 DNA reads TGTGCCAGCAGCTTAGGGGGGGTGGTGTTCTTC.

This clonotype was seen repeatedly, ten times or more. This chain links TRBV4-2 with TRBJ1-4, with a weak D call TRBD1 (5 bases). Trimming took off 0 bases at V and 0 bases at J, with 8 bases between the two ends. Germline V CDR1 and CDR2: LGHNA, YNFKEQ. The CDR3 runs 16 residues. The CDR3 here is CASSQDQGSTNEKLFF. DNA of the CDR3: TGTGCCAGCAGCCAAGATCAGGGTTCAACTAATGAAAAACTGTTTTTT.

This clonotype was found a few times. The chain couples TRBV12-3 or TRBV12-4 to TRBJ2-7; 9 bases match TRBD2. The CDR3 is 14 residues long. V lost 8 bases, J lost 3 bases, and 8 bases stayed unmatched. In nucleotides, the CDR3 is TGTGCCAGCTCTCCGGGACTAGCAAACTACGAGCAGTACTTC. This gives the protein CASSPGLANYEQYF.

The chain uses TRBV6-2 or TRBV6-3 and TRBJ1-1; the D is unclear. The germline gives CDR1 MNHEY, CDR2 SVGEGT. V lost 7 bases, J lost 7 bases, and 10 bases lay in between. This CDR3 is built from 11 residues. In DNA, the CDR3 is TGTGCCAGCAAAGATCGATTTGAAGCTTTCTTT. Its translation is CASKDRFEAFF.

The chain couples TRBV7-9 to TRBJ2-3; D unresolved. The CDR3 consists of 10 residues. The V end was cut by 10 bases, the J end by 6 bases, with 8 bases between. Germline CDR1 and CDR2: SEHNR and FQNEAQ (reference sequence). This CDR3 reads CATLGDTQYF. As DNA, the CDR3 is TGTGCCACTCTGGGGGATACGCAGTATTTT.

This clonotype showed up just a few times. The gene calls are TRBV6-2 or TRBV6-3 and TRBJ2-7; D is unclear. The germline V and J ends were trimmed by 6 bases and 7 bases, with 16 bases remaining between them. The length of the CDR3 is 13 residues. CDR1 MNHEY and CDR2 SVGEGT come from the germline V gene. The CDR3 protein is CASRLDGAGEQYF. The DNA for the CDR3 is TGTGCCAGCAGATTGGACGGAGCCGGGGAGCAGTACTTC.

This clonotype was detected only a few times. This chain uses TRBV9 with TRBJ2-1; possibly TRBD2 for D (5 bases). V was pared by 0 bases and J by 2 bases, with 12 bases between. CDR1 is SGDLS and CDR2 is YYNGEE in the germline V gene. This CDR3 has 16 residues. The CDR3 is CASSVAGSVAYNEQFF. Here the CDR3 DNA reads TGTGCCAGCAGCGTAGCTGGTAGCGTAGCCTACAATGAGCAGTTCTTC.

This sequence joins TRBV2 and TRBJ2-2, with 7 bases identical to TRBD2. This CDR3 has 15 amino acids. Trimming removed 7 bases from V and 0 bases from J; junction bases left unmatched: 5. CDR1 is SNHLY, CDR2 FYNNEI, per germline. This CDR3 is CASNPSGTNTGELFF. Here the CDR3 DNA reads TGTGCCAGCAACCCTAGCGGAACGAACACCGGGGAGCTGTTTTTT. The variable domain in full, with the rest retrieved from reference TRBV2 and TRBJ2-2, is EPEVTQTPSHQVTQMGQEVILRCVPISNHLYFYWYRQILGQKVEFLVSFYNNEISEKSEIFDDQFSVERPDGSNFTLKIRSTKLEDSAMYFCASNPSGTNTGELFFGEGSRLTVL.

Only a few counts were recorded for this clonotype. This sequence joins TRBV9 and TRBJ2-5; 7 bases fit TRBD1. This CDR3 is built from 15 residues. CDR1 SGDLS and CDR2 YYNGEE come from the germline V gene. V lost 0 bases, J lost 2 bases, and 4 bases stayed unmatched. The chain's CDR3 is CASSVAGTDQETQYF. CDR3 DNA: TGTGCCAGCAGCGTAGCAGGGACAGATCAAGAGACCCAGTACTTC. Drawing the rest from reference TRBV9 and TRBJ2-5, the complete variable domain is DSGVTQTPKHLITATGQRVTLRCSPRSGDLSVYWYQQSLDQGLQFLIQYYNGEERAKGNILERFSAQQFPDLHSELNLSSLELGDSALYFCASSVAGTDQETQYFGPGTRLLVL.

This clonotype occurred many times. V gene TRBV20-1 combines with J gene TRBJ2-3; D may be TRBD1 or TRBD2 (5 bases each). The CDR3 runs to 16 residues. Between the trimmed V and J ends, which lost 5 bases and 6 bases, there was a span of 24 bases. Germline V gene lookup returns CDR1 DFQATT and CDR2 SNEGSKA (reference sequence). CDR3: CSASGTLSNIPDTQYF. Written as DNA, the CDR3 is TGCAGTGCTTCTGGGACCCTCTCCAACATTCCGGATACGCAGTATTTT.

This clonotype was seen repeatedly, ten times or more. The chain carries TRBV6-5 and TRBJ1-2; no clear D. The germline gives CDR1 MNHEY, CDR2 SVGAGI. The CDR3 sequence is 14 residues long. With 2 bases removed from V and 4 bases from J, the gap between germline ends came to 11 bases. CDR3 protein: CASSYLQSGYGYTF. CDR3 bases: TGTGCCAGCAGTTACCTACAGTCCGGCTATGGCTACACCTTC.

This CDR3 is CASGTPGAGGLAKNIQYF. DNA for the CDR3: TGCGCCAGCGGCACCCCCGGAGCGGGAGGGCTAGCCAAAAACATTCAGTACTTC. The chain links TRBV4-1 to TRBJ2-4, with 10 positions matching TRBD2. This CDR3 is 18 amino acids long. Germline-derived CDR1 and CDR2 are MGHRA and YSYEKL. V lost 8 bases and J lost 0; bases outside the gene matches: 13.

This clonotype was seen ten or more times. The CDR3 region has the DNA TGCAGTCCCCGACCGGCAGGGAACTATGGCTACACCTTC. Translated, it gives CSPRPAGNYGYTF. The chain couples TRBV20-1 to TRBJ1-2; D possibly corresponds to TRBD1 (5 bases). The CDR3 has 13 amino acids. Germline V gene sequence: CDR1 DFQATT, CDR2 SNEGSKA (reference sequence). Between the trimmed V and J ends, which lost 8 bases and 2 bases, there was a span of 15 bases.